The rows below give T cell receptor beta chains drawn from one sample of a study of cytomegalovirus exposure and HLA in healthy donors. The protocol was immunoSEQ multiplex PCR, while the TCRdb copy is restricted to in-frame clones and leaves out a portion. The sample has tens of thousands of clones; 70% to 80% are singletons. Sequenced material: PBMCs. The source is a man aged 25 to 45 in good health and CMV-seronegative. CDR3s include the opening cysteine and the closing phenylalanine or tryptophan. D genes are given only for firm matches. For some rows the clone size is stated as once, few or many, or as a class when expanded; others skip it.

TGTGCCAGCAGCTCACGCGGGACAGGGTATGGCTACACCTTC,CASSSRGTGYGYTF,TRBV5-5,NA,TRBD1,TRBJ1-2
TGTGCCAGCGGGAGGGAGACCCAGTACTTC,CASGRETQYF,TRBV5-6,NA,NA,TRBJ2-5
TGTGCCAGTAGTACTACAGCAGGGAACTATGGCTACACCTTC,CASSTTAGNYGYTF,TRBV19,NA,NA,TRBJ1-2
TGTGCCAGCAGCTCTCCGACAGGGGGCACAGATACGCAGTATTTT,CASSSPTGGTDTQYF,TRBV7-2,NA,TRBD1,TRBJ2-3
TGTGCCAGCAGCAACACAGGGTTCTATGGCTACACCTTC,CASSNTGFYGYTF,TRBV28,NA,NA,TRBJ1-2
TGTGCCAGCAGCCACAATTTAAGGACAGTAGAGACCCAGTACTTC,CASSHNLRTVETQYF,TRBV27,NA,NA,TRBJ2-5
TGCGCCAGCAGTGATCATCAACAAGGGGGGGCAGGCACAGATACGCAGTATTTT,CASSDHQQGGAGTDTQYF,TRBV10-2,NA,NA,TRBJ2-3
TGTGCCAGCAGCCGATTCGGACAGGGAGGTTCCTACGAGCAGTACTTC,CASSRFGQGGSYEQYF,TRBV7-2,once,TRBD1,TRBJ2-7
TGCAGTGTAAACAGGGGAGAGACCCAGTACTTC,CSVNRGETQYF,TRBV20-1,NA,TRBD1,TRBJ2-5
TGTGCCAGCTCACCACGGGACAGGGATGAAAAACTGTTTTTT,CASSPRDRDEKLFF,TRBV18,NA,TRBD1,TRBJ1-4
TGCAGCGTTGAAATCGGACAGGGGGCGCCGGGGGCTGGCTACACCTTC,CSVEIGQGAPGAGYTF,TRBV29-1,NA,TRBD1,TRBJ1-2
TGTGCCCACGGGTTGACTCATTCACCCCTCCACTTT,CAHGLTHSPLHF,TRBV28,NA,NA,TRBJ1-6
TGCGCCAGCAGCTTGGAGGGGAGGAGCTCCTACGAGCAGTACTTC,CASSLEGRSSYEQYF,TRBV5-1,once,NA,TRBJ2-7
TGTGCCAGCAGTTTATACCGGGAAGGGGGCTATGGCTACACCTTC,CASSLYREGGYGYTF,TRBV28,NA,NA,TRBJ1-2
TGCGCCAGCAGCCCTAGCGGGAAGGAGCAGTTCTTC,CASSPSGKEQFF,TRBV4-1,NA,TRBD2,TRBJ2-1
TGTGCCAGCAGTGAAGTTAGCGGGAGCTCCTACGAGCAGTACTTC,CASSEVSGSSYEQYF,TRBV6-1,NA,TRBD2,TRBJ2-7